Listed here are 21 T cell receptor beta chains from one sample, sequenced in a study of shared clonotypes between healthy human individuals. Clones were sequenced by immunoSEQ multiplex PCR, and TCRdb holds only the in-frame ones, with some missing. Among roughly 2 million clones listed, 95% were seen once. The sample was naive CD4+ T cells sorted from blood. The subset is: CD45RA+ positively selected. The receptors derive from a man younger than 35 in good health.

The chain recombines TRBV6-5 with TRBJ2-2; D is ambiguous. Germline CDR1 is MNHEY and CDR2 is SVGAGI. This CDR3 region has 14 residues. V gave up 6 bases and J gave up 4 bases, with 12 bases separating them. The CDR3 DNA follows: TGTGCCAGCAGCTCAACCGCGAGCACCGGGGAGCTGTTTTTT. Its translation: CASSSTASTGELFF.

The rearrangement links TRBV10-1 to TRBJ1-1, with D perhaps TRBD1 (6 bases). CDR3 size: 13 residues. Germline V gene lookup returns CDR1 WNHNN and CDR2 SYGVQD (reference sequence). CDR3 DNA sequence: TGCGCATCTACGGACAGACTGAACACTGAAGCTTTCTTT. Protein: CASTDRLNTEAFF.

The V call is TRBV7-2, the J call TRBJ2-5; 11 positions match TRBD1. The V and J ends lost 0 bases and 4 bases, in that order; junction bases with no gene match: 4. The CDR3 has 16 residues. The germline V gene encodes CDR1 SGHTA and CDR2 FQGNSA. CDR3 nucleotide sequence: TGTGCCAGCAGCTTAGCGCTAGGACAGGGGGCAGAGACCCAGTACTTC. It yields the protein CASSLALGQGAETQYF.

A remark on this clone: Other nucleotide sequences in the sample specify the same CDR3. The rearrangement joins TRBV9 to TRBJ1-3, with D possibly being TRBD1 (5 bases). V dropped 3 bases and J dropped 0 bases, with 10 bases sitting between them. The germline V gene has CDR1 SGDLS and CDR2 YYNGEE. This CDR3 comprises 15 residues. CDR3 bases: TGTGCCAGCAGCGCCACCGGGGGCTCTGGAAACACCATATATTTT. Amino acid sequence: CASSATGGSGNTIYF.

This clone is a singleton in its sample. DNA of the CDR3: TGTGCCAGCAGACTAGGACTAGCCCCCAATGAGCAGTTCTTC. It encodes CASRLGLAPNEQFF. V and J are TRBV5-4 and TRBJ2-1; TRBD2 matches at 8 bases. V was clipped by 5 bases and J by 6 bases; unmatched bases: 7. From germline, CDR1 is SGHNT and CDR2 YYREEE (reference sequence). The CDR3 has 14 amino acids.

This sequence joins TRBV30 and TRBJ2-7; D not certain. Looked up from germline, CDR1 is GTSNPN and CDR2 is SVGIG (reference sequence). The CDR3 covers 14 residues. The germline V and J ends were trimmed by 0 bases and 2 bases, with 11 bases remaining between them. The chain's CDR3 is CAWSVSRIAYEQYF. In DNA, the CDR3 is TGTGCCTGGAGTGTAAGCAGGATCGCCTACGAGCAGTACTTC.

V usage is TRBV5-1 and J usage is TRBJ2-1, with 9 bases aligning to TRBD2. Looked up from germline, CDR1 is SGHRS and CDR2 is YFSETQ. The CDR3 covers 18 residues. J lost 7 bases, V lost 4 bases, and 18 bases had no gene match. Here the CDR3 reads CASSTASRASGVGNEQFF. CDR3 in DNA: TGCGCCAGCAGCACCGCCTCGCGGGCTAGCGGGGTAGGAAATGAGCAGTTCTTC.

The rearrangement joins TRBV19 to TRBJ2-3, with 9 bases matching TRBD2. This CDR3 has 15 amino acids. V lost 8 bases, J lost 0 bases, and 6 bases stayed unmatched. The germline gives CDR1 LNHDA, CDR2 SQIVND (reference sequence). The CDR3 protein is CASATTSGSTDTQYF. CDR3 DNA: TGTGCCAGTGCCACTACTAGCGGGAGCACAGATACGCAGTATTTT. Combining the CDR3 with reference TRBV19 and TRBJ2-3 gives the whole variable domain DGGITQSPKYLFRKEGQNVTLSCEQNLNHDAMYWYRQDPGQGLRLIYYSQIVNDFQKGDIAEGYSVSREKKESFPLTVTSAQKNPTAFYLCASATTSGSTDTQYFGPGTRLTVL.

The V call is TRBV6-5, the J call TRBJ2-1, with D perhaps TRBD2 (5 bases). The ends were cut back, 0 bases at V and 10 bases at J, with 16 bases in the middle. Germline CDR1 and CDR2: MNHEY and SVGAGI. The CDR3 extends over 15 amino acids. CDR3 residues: CASSYSRTSGSEQFF. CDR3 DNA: TGTGCCAGCAGTTACTCGAGAACTAGTGGGAGCGAGCAGTTCTTC.

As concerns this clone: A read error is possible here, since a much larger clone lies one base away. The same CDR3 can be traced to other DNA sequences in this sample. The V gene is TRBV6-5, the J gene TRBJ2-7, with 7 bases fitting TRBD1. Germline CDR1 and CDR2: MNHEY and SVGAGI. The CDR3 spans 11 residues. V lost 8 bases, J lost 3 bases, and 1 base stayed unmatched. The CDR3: CASRDSYEQYF. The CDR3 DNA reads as TGTGCCAGCCGGGACAGCTACGAGCAGTACTTC.

CDR3 protein: CASSSRETQYF. CDR3 in DNA: TGTGCCAGCAGCTCACGGGAGACCCAGTACTTC. The V call is TRBV6-6, the J call TRBJ2-5; D is unclear. This CDR3 region has 11 residues. V shed 6 bases and J shed 5 bases, with 7 bases lying between them. Germline V gene data show CDR1 as MNHNY and CDR2 as SVGAGI (reference sequence).

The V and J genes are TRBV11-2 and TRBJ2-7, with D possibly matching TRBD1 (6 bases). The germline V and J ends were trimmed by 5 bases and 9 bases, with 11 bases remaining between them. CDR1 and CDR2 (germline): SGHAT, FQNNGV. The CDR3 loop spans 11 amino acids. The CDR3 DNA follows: TGTGCCAGCAGCCCCCTGGACAGGCAGTACTTC. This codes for CASSPLDRQYF. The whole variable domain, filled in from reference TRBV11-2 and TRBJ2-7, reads EAGVAQSPRYKIIEKRQSVAFWCNPISGHATLYWYQQILGQGPKLLIQFQNNGVVDDSQLPKDRFSAERLKGVDSTLKIQPAKLEDSAVYLCASSPLDRQYFGPGTRLTVT.

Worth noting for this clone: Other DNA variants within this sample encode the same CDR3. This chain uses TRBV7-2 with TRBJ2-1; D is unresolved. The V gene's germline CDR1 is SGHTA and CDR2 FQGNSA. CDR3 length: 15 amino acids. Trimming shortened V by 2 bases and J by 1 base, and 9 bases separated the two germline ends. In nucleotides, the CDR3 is TGTGCCAGCAGCTTAAGTTCAAGTTCCTACAATGAGCAGTTCTTC. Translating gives CASSLSSSSYNEQFF.

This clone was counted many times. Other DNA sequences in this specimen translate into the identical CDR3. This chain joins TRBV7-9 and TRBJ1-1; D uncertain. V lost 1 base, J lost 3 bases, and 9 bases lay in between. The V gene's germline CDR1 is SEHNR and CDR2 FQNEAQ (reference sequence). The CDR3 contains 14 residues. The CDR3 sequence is CASSLGAWDTEAFF. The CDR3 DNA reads TGTGCCAGCAGCTTAGGCGCCTGGGACACTGAAGCTTTCTTT.

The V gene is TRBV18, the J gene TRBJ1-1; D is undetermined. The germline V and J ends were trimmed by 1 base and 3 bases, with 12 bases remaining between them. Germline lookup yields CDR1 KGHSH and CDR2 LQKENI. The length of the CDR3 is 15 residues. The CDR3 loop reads CASSPLGGSYTEAFF. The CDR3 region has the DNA TGTGCCAGCTCACCACTCGGAGGATCCTACACTGAAGCTTTCTTT.

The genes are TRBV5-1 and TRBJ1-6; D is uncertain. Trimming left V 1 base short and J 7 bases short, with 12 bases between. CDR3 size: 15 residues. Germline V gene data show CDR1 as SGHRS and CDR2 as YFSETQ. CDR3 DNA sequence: TGCGCCAGCAGCTTGCACGGGGAGTCAAATTCACCCCTCCACTTT. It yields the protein CASSLHGESNSPLHF.

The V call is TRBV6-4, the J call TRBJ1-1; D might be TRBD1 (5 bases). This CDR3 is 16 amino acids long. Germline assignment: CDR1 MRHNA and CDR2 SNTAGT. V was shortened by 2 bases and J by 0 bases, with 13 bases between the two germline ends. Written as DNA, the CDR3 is TGTGCCAGCAGTGACGGGGACGACGGGGTGAACACTGAAGCTTTCTTT. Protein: CASSDGDDGVNTEAFF.

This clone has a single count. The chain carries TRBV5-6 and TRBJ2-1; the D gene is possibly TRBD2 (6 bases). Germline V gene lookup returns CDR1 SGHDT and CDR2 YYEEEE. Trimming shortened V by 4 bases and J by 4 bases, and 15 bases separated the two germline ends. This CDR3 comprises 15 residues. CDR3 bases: TGTGCCAGCAGCCTATCCGGGACTGTATACAATGAGCAGTTCTTC. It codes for CASSLSGTVYNEQFF.

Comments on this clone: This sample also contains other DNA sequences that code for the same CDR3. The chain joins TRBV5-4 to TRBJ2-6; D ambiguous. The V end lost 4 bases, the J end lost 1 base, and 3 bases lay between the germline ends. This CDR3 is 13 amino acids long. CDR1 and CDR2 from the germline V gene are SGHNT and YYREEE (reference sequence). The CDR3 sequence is CASSTSGANVLTF. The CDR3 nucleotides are TGTGCCAGCAGCACATCTGGGGCCAACGTCCTGACTTTC.

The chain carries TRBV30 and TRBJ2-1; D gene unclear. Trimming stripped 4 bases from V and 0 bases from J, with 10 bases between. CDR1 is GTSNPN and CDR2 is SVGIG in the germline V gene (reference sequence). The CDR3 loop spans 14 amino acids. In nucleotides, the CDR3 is TGTGCCTGGACTGGCCAGCACTCCTACAATGAGCAGTTCTTC. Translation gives CAWTGQHSYNEQFF.

The CDR3 reads CASSLGQVSSPLHF. CDR3 nucleotides: TGTGCCAGCAGTTTAGGACAGGTCTCTTCACCCCTCCACTTT. The V and J genes are TRBV6-5 and TRBJ1-6, with 7 bases lining up with TRBD1. The junction had 6 bases not matched to a gene; V was cut back by 4 bases and J by 9 bases. CDR1 MNHEY and CDR2 SVGAGI come from the germline V gene. The CDR3 length is 14 residues.